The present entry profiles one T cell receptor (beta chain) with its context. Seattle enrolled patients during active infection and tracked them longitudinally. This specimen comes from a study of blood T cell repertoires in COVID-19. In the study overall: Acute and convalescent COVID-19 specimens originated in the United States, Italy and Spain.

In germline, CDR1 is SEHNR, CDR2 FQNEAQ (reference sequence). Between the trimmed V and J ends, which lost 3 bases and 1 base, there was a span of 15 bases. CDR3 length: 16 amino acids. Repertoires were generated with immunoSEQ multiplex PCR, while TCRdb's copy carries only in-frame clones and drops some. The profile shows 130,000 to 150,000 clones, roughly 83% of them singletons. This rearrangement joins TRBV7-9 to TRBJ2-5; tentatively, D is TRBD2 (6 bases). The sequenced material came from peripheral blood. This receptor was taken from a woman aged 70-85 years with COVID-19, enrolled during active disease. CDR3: CASSFSRGSTQETQYF. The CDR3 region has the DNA TGTGCCAGCAGCTTTTCTCGGGGGTCTACCCAAGAGACCCAGTACTTC.